The T cell receptor beta chain under discussion was sequenced for a study of cytotoxic CD8 clonotypes in ibrutinib-treated CLL. Study context: Researchers reported 11 relapsed/refractory and some 14 treatment-naive patients, around 17 of them IGHV unmutated.

TCRdb's table, derived via immunoSEQ multiplex PCR, lists solely in-frame clones and lacks some. Of over 120,000 clones in the sample, around 81% were seen once. Roughly 2 micrograms of genomic DNA from cryopreserved PBMCs went into TCR beta libraries. CDR3 size: 14 residues. From germline, CDR1 is SGHTS and CDR2 YDEGEE. V was cut by 2 bases and J by 4 bases, with 12 bases left in between. Study-wide results and caveats: Measured clonality at baseline was greater than in age-matched healthy donors and tracked with circulating CD8+ T-cell counts. Sampling times (in sustained-remission versus progressing patients) were not the same.

With respect to this clone: As yet, its antigen is unknown.

The sequence came from a human donor with chronic lymphocytic leukemia. The chain has TRBV5-8 and TRBJ1-1; possibly TRBD1 for D (6 bases). The sample in question was PBMCs, obtained after 36 months of ibrutinib treatment. Here the CDR3 DNA reads TGTGCCAGCAGCTTAGGTCAGGGGATCACTGAAGCTTTCTTT. Protein product: CASSLGQGITEAFF.